Each of the 4 T cell receptor beta chains below was sequenced from the same sample in a study of blood T cells in healthy people across ages. A sample-barcoded 5' primer and a J-beta primer mix were used in a second PCR of roughly 7 to 11 cycles. Each CDR3 protein gets one entry after TCRdb re-called the 5' RACE reads with MiXCR. The table includes 700,000 to 1,000,000 distinct CDR3 sequences, under 45% detected once. The specimen was blood. These receptors came from a man aged 55 to 69 in good health.

There are many counts of this clonotype. A much more abundant neighbour one base away suggests this may be a read error. The J gene is TRBJ2-5, the V gene TRBV4-3; D perhaps matches TRBD1 (5 bases). Germline CDR1 reads LGHNA; CDR2 reads YSLEER. Trimming shortened V by 0 bases and J by 1 base, and 12 bases separated the two germline ends. CDR3 length: 16 residues. The CDR3 nucleotides are TGCGCCAGCAGCCAAGATGGGGCAAGCCCCCAAGAGACCCAGTACTTC. Protein: CASSQDGASPQETQYF.

This clonotype was seen ten or more times. The CDR3 sequence: CASSPAQSSNVLTF. Written as DNA, the CDR3 is TGCGCCAGCAGCCCTGCTCAATCGTCCAACGTCCTGACTTTC. The chain couples TRBV5-1 to TRBJ2-6; unclear D gene. V shed 4 bases and J shed 8 bases, with 13 bases lying between them. The V gene's germline CDR1 is SGHRS and CDR2 YFSETQ. This CDR3 has 14 residues. Variable domain in full (rest from reference TRBV5-1 and TRBJ2-6): KAGVTQTPRYLIKTRGQQVTLSCSPISGHRSVSWYQQTPGQGLQFLFEYFSETQRNKGNFPGRFSGRQFSNSRSEMNVSTLELGDSALYLCASSPAQSSNVLTFGAGSRLTVL.

This chain links TRBV7-8 with TRBJ1-2; D not resolved. The ends were cut back, 5 bases at V and 8 bases at J, with 21 bases in the middle. Germline CDR1 and CDR2: SGHVS and FQNEAQ. The CDR3 extends over 15 amino acids. This CDR3 reads CASSPHNIDGVGYTF. CDR3 sequence (DNA): TGTGCCAGCAGCCCTCACAACATCGACGGGGTCGGCTACACCTTC.

V gene TRBV28 combines with J gene TRBJ1-2; TRBD1 matches at 8 bases. Germline V gene sequence: CDR1 MDHEN, CDR2 SYDVKM. The CDR3 runs to 13 residues. With V trimmed by 6 bases and J by 6 bases, 6 bases remained unmatched. CDR3 region: CASRSDRENGYTF. CDR3 DNA sequence: TGTGCCAGCAGGTCGGACAGGGAGAATGGCTACACCTTC.